These 5 T cell receptor beta chains came from one sample sequenced in a study of long-term antiretroviral therapy in people with HIV. A v3.0 immunoSEQ assay was performed at survey level. Only in-frame clones appear in the TCRdb table, and some are missing; sequencing was by immunoSEQ multiplex PCR. The table includes tens of thousands of clones, about four fifths detected once. This specimen was unsorted PBMCs, taken 0.3 years after starting antiretroviral therapy. The receptors originated from a middle-aged man with HIV.

V gene TRBV19 combines with J gene TRBJ1-2; 7 bases agree with TRBD1. The V gene's germline CDR1 is LNHDA and CDR2 SQIVND (reference sequence). With 10 bases clipped from V and 4 bases from J, the junction kept 9 bases outside the gene matches. The CDR3 has 13 amino acids. CDR3 sequence (DNA): TGTGCCACCCGGAAAGGGGGCATCTATGGCTACACCTTC. The encoded protein is CATRKGGIYGYTF.

The chain joins TRBV18 to TRBJ1-5; D is ambiguous. The germline V gene has CDR1 KGHSH and CDR2 LQKENI. V lost 2 bases, J lost 7 bases, and 15 bases lay in between. The CDR3 length is 15 residues. CDR3 coding DNA: TGTGCCAGCTCACCAGTTCCCGGGATGGGGCAGCCCCAGCATTTT. Translated, it gives CASSPVPGMGQPQHF.

V and J are TRBV27 and TRBJ1-1, with D possibly being TRBD1 (5 bases). The CDR3 has 11 amino acids. The V end was cut by 8 bases, the J end by 11 bases, with 15 bases between. CDR1 MNHEY and CDR2 SMNVEV come from the germline V gene (reference sequence). CDR3 sequence: CASLRGAAAFF. The CDR3 nucleotides read TGTGCCAGCCTGAGGGGAGCAGCGGCTTTCTTT.

Here the CDR3 DNA reads TGTGCCAGCAGTCGGGAGACAGGGGGCATTTCACCCCTCCACTTT. Encoded protein: CASSRETGGISPLHF. The chain links TRBV28 to TRBJ1-6; TRBD1 agrees at 10 bases. This CDR3 contains 15 residues. Trimming cost V 5 bases and J 9 bases; bases outside gene matches: 7. Germline V gives CDR1 MDHEN, CDR2 SYDVKM.

This rearrangement joins TRBV15 to TRBJ1-2; D is unresolved. The germline gives CDR1 LNHNV, CDR2 YYDKDF (reference sequence). V was pared by 0 bases and J by 1 base, with 12 bases between. This CDR3 has 16 residues. This CDR3 is CATSRDSPRFNYGYTF. In nucleotides, the CDR3 is TGTGCCACCAGCAGAGATTCGCCTAGGTTTAACTATGGCTACACCTTC.